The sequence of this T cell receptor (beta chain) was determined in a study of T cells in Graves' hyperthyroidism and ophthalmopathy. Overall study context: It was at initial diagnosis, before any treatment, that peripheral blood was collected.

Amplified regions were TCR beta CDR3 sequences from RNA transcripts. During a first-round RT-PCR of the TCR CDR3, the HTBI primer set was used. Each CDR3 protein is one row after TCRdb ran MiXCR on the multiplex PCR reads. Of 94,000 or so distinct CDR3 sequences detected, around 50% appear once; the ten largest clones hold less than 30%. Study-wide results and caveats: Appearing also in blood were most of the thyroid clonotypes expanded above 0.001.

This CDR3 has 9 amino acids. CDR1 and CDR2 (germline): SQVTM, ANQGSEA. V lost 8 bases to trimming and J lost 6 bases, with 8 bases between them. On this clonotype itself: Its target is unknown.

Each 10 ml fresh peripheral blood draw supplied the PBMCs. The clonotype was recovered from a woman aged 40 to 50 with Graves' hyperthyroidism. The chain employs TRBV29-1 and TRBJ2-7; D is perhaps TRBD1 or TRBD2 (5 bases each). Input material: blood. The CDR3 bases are TGCAGCCAAGGGACCGAGCAGTACTTC. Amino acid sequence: CSQGTEQYF.